One sample yielded the 27 T cell receptor beta chains listed below, sequenced in a study of T cells in Graves' hyperthyroidism and ophthalmopathy. Amplified regions were TCR beta CDR3 sequences from RNA transcripts. The HTBI primer set served for first-round RT-PCR of the TCR CDR3. TCRdb re-called the multiplex PCR reads through MiXCR, storing one row per CDR3 protein. The sample carries around 520,000 distinct CDR3 sequences, roughly 15% recorded once. Sample: blood. These receptors originate from a woman aged 40 to 49 with Graves' hyperthyroidism.

In this sample, this clonotype turned up many times. The chain is built from TRBV2 and TRBJ2-5; a possible D gene is TRBD1 (6 bases). Germline V gene data show CDR1 as SNHLY and CDR2 as FYNNEI. The V gene lost 4 bases and the J gene lost 5 bases, with 11 bases spanning the gap. This CDR3 spans 13 amino acids. In nucleotides, the CDR3 is TGTGCCAGCAGTGGGAACACAGGGGAGACCCAGTACTTC. Translating it yields CASSGNTGETQYF. Using reference TRBV2 and TRBJ2-5 for the parts outside the CDR3, the full variable domain is EPEVTQTPSHQVTQMGQEVILRCVPISNHLYFYWYRQILGQKVEFLVSFYNNEISEKSEIFDDQFSVERPDGSNFTLKIRSTKLEDSAMYFCASSGNTGETQYFGPGTRLLVL.

At least ten counts were recorded for this clonotype. The CDR3 nucleotides read TGTGCCAGCAGCCAAAGCGGGAGTCCGGGAGATACGCAGTATTTT. It yields the protein CASSQSGSPGDTQYF. This chain connects TRBV3-1 to TRBJ2-3; 8 bases match TRBD2. V lost 2 bases and J lost 5; bases outside the gene matches: 6. Germline V gene lookup returns CDR1 LGHDT and CDR2 YNNKEL (reference sequence). The length of the CDR3 is 15 residues.

The chain's CDR3 is CASIGGEAKNIQYF. In DNA, the CDR3 is TGTGCCAGCATTGGCGGGGAAGCCAAAAACATTCAGTACTTC. This chain joins TRBV6-2 or TRBV6-3 and TRBJ2-4; D may be TRBD2 (6 bases). Per the germline V gene, CDR1 is MNHEY and CDR2 is SVGEGT. The V end was cut by 7 bases, the J end by 0 bases, with 10 bases between. This CDR3 region has 14 residues.

This clonotype was recorded at least ten times. The CDR3, as DNA: TGCGCCAGCAGCCCCGACCCGGATGAGTCCTACAATGAGCAGTTCTTC. Encoded protein: CASSPDPDESYNEQFF. This rearrangement joins TRBV5-1 to TRBJ2-1; D unresolved. Trimming pared 4 bases from V and 1 base from J, leaving 15 bases between. Germline V lookup: CDR1 SGHRS, CDR2 YFSETQ. The CDR3 consists of 16 residues.

In its sample, this clonotype was seen a few times. CDR3 DNA: TGTGCCACCAGCAATCGGGATGACTACGAGCAGTACTTC. It specifies CATSNRDDYEQYF. The chain uses TRBV15 and TRBJ2-7; tentative D call: TRBD2 (5 bases). The CDR3 runs 13 residues. Germline assignment: CDR1 LNHNV and CDR2 YYDKDF (reference sequence). The V gene lost 4 bases and the J gene lost 3 bases, with 10 bases spanning the gap.

In its sample, this clonotype was seen many times. This chain connects TRBV20-1 to TRBJ2-5; no clear D gene. V was clipped by 5 bases and J by 1 base, with 11 bases between them. This CDR3 is 13 amino acids long. Germline V CDR1 and CDR2: DFQATT, SNEGSKA (reference sequence). Here the CDR3 DNA reads TGCAGTGCTTATCTAGTCTTCCAAGAGACCCAGTACTTC. Translated, it gives CSAYLVFQETQYF.

The chain joins TRBV7-8 to TRBJ2-7, with 7 bases fitting TRBD1. The V gene's germline CDR1 is SGHVS and CDR2 FQNEAQ. With 1 base clipped from V and 5 bases from J, the junction kept 5 bases outside the gene matches. This CDR3 has 14 amino acids. CDR3 residues: CASSLGDRQDEQYF. The CDR3 coding sequence is TGTGCCAGCAGCTTAGGGGACAGACAGGACGAGCAGTACTTC.

This clonotype was counted a few times. The chain links TRBV5-1 to TRBJ1-5; perhaps TRBD1 as D (5 bases). Germline lookup yields CDR1 SGHRS and CDR2 YFSETQ. The V end was cut by 0 bases, the J end by 6 bases, with 7 bases between. The CDR3 has 13 amino acids. The CDR3 loop is CASSLEGVQPQHF. The CDR3 DNA is TGCGCCAGCAGCTTGGAAGGGGTTCAGCCCCAGCATTTT.

Regarding this clonotype: A much larger clone differs by one base, so this may be a read error. J is TRBJ2-1 and V is TRBV29-1, with D uncertain. The CDR3 is 13 residues long. The germline CDR1 and CDR2 sequences are SQVTM and ANQGSEA. The CDR3, as DNA: TGCAGCGTTGTTTATTCGCTTGGCAATGAGCGGTTCTTC. It specifies CSVVYSLGNERFF.

This clonotype was picked up a small number of times. V is TRBV20-1 and J is TRBJ1-5; TRBD1 is a possible D gene (6 bases). The CDR3 is 18 amino acids. Trimming removed 2 bases from V and 0 bases from J, with 20 bases in between. Per germline, CDR1 DFQATT and CDR2 SNEGSKA (reference sequence). The CDR3 region has the DNA TGCAGTGCTAGAACCCGGGACACTCCAATCTATAGCAATCAGCCCCAGCATTTT. Its translation: CSARTRDTPIYSNQPQHF.

This clonotype was recorded at least ten times. The V gene is TRBV20-1, the J gene TRBJ2-3, with D tentatively TRBD2 (6 bases). The CDR3 has 14 amino acids. Trimming took 5 bases from V and 2 from J, leaving 14 bases between them. Per the germline V gene, CDR1 is DFQATT and CDR2 is SNEGSKA (reference sequence). The CDR3 protein is CSAFGGTFTDTQYF. For the CDR3, the DNA is TGCAGTGCTTTCGGTGGGACTTTCACAGATACGCAGTATTTT.

The rearrangement joins TRBV6-1 to TRBJ2-2; the D is unclear. Trimming took off 4 bases at V and 3 bases at J, with 9 bases between the two ends. There are 14 residues in the CDR3. Germline-derived CDR1 and CDR2 are MNHNS and SASEGT. As DNA, the CDR3 is TGTGCCAGCAGTGGACTTAGATACACCGGGGAGCTGTTTTTT. Amino acids: CASSGLRYTGELFF.

The chain links TRBV13 to TRBJ2-3; the match to TRBD2 covers 9 bases. Germline CDR1 and CDR2: PRHDT and FYEKMQ (reference sequence). V shed 4 bases and J 5 bases; nucleotides not matched to a gene: 13. CDR3 length equals 17 residues. The CDR3 spells CASSSGVGGRVVDTQYF. CDR3 bases: TGTGCCAGCAGCTCAGGGGTCGGCGGGAGGGTCGTAGATACGCAGTATTTT. The full variable domain, in which reference TRBV13 and TRBJ2-3 provide the parts outside the CDR3, is AAGVIQSPRHLIKEKRETATLKCYPIPRHDTVYWYQQGPGQDPQFLISFYEKMQSDKGSIPDRFSAQQFSDYHSELNMSSLELGDSALYFCASSSGVGGRVVDTQYFGPGTRLTVL.

In this sample, this clonotype turned up a few times. The rearrangement links TRBV3-1 to TRBJ1-5; TRBD1 matches at 7 bases. The germline V gene has CDR1 LGHDT and CDR2 YNNKEL (reference sequence). V gave up 2 bases and J gave up 6 bases; unmatched junction bases: 16. The CDR3 is 18 residues long. CDR3 in amino acids: CASSQTGNRGERSQPQHF. CDR3 bases: TGTGCCAGCAGCCAAACGGGGAACAGGGGCGAGAGGTCTCAGCCCCAGCATTTT.

V and J are TRBV20-1 and TRBJ1-5; D not resolved. CDR1 is DFQATT and CDR2 is SNEGSKA in the germline V gene (reference sequence). This CDR3 is 14 amino acids long. V lost 6 bases, J lost 2 bases, and 14 bases lay in between. The DNA for the CDR3 is TGCAGTGCCGTTAGGGTCTTGGGCAATCAGCCCCAGCATTTT. It specifies CSAVRVLGNQPQHF.

This clonotype was observed many times. The chain has TRBV28 and TRBJ2-2; possibly TRBD1 for D (5 bases). The CDR3 spans 16 residues. V lost 2 bases and J lost 0, with 10 bases in between. CDR1 and CDR2 from the germline V gene are MDHEN and SYDVKM. The CDR3 spells CASSLRGSSNTGELFF. The CDR3 bases are TGTGCCAGCAGTTTAAGGGGCAGCTCGAACACCGGGGAGCTGTTTTTT.

This clonotype was picked up many times. The V gene is TRBV12-3 or TRBV12-4, the J gene TRBJ2-5, with D maybe TRBD1 (5 bases). Trimming left V 6 bases short and J 5 bases short, with 19 bases between. The CDR3 covers 15 residues. The chain's CDR3 is CASSGDWVQGETQYF. As DNA, the CDR3 is TGTGCCAGCAGCGGAGACTGGGTCCAGGGCGAGACCCAGTACTTC.

This clonotype has a count of ten or more. This CDR3 is CATSKKPGLAGGVTDTQYF. The CDR3 DNA reads as TGTGCCACCAGCAAAAAACCGGGACTAGCGGGCGGTGTCACAGATACGCAGTATTTT. The genes are TRBV15 and TRBJ2-3; 12 bases are shared with TRBD2. The CDR3 spans 19 residues. CDR1 and CDR2 from the germline V gene are LNHNV and YYDKDF (reference sequence). V was clipped by 4 bases and J by 2 bases; unmatched bases: 13.

The chain couples TRBV12-3 or TRBV12-4 to TRBJ2-3, with 12 bases matching TRBD1. The trim removed 5 bases at V and 4 bases at J, leaving 7 bases unmatched. CDR3 size: 16 residues. CDR3 amino acids: CASSTGTGGRADTQYF. For the CDR3, the DNA is TGTGCCAGCAGTACCGGGACAGGGGGCAGAGCAGATACGCAGTATTTT.

On this clonotype itself: Possible read error: a much larger clone is one base away. No conserved phenylalanine or tryptophan is present at the end of the CDR3, so a read error is the likely explanation. The chain uses TRBV5-5 and TRBJ1-4; D is ambiguous. Germline V gene sequence: CDR1 SGHKS, CDR2 YYEKEE (reference sequence). There are 16 residues in the CDR3. The V and J ends lost 2 bases and 0 bases respectively, with 11 bases between them. The CDR3 nucleotides read TGTGCCAGCAGCTTAGACCGGACTGCAACTAATGAAAAACTGTTTATT. This gives the protein CASSLDRTATNEKLFI.

V gene TRBV3-1 combines with J gene TRBJ1-2; D is uncertain. Germline lookup yields CDR1 LGHDT and CDR2 YNNKEL (reference sequence). V lost 4 bases to trimming and J lost 8 bases, with 14 bases between them. The CDR3 is made up of 13 amino acids. CDR3 nucleotides: TGTGCCAGCAGCCGAGAAGCGCGCGGGGGCTACACCTTC. Encoded protein: CASSREARGGYTF.

This clonotype was counted ten times or more. The chain combines TRBV20-1 with TRBJ1-1, with 7 nucleotides matching TRBD1. Per germline, CDR1 DFQATT and CDR2 SNEGSKA (reference sequence). V lost 2 bases to trimming and J lost 9 bases; unmatched junction nucleotides: 6. The CDR3 totals 12 residues. The CDR3 DNA sequence: TGCAGTGCTAGAAGGGACAGCGAGAAAGCTTTCTTT. This translates into CSARRDSEKAFF.

Details on this clonotype: A junction boundary mismatches the germline segment, possibly from a read error. V and J are TRBV5-6 and TRBJ1-2, with D perhaps TRBD1 (6 bases). Germline CDR1 is SGHDT and CDR2 is YYEEEE. The CDR3 is 12 amino acids. The DNA for the CDR3 is TGTGCCGGCAGGTCACAGGGTCGCGGCTACACCTTC. It translates to CAGRSQGRGYTF.

This clonotype was detected many times. This chain links TRBV7-2 with TRBJ2-7, with D unclear. CDR1 is SGHTA, CDR2 FQGNSA, per germline. This CDR3 contains 14 residues. V dropped 5 bases and J dropped 3 bases, with 14 bases sitting between them. CDR3 DNA sequence: TGTGCCAGCAGCCCCTCCGGGTCGGACTACGAGCAGTACTTC. Its translation is CASSPSGSDYEQYF.

This clonotype has a count of ten or more. The V and J genes are TRBV12-3 or TRBV12-4 and TRBJ1-4; D might be TRBD1 (5 bases). The CDR3 consists of 14 residues. The ends were cut back, 6 bases at V and 0 bases at J, with 8 bases in the middle. The CDR3 coding sequence is TGTGCCAGCAGGCAGGGTACAACTAATGAAAAACTGTTTTTT. Protein sequence: CASRQGTTNEKLFF.

This clonotype was seen repeatedly, ten times or more. The V call is TRBV18, the J call TRBJ2-4; TRBD2 might be the D (6 bases). Trimming shortened V by 0 bases and J by 0 bases, and 9 bases separated the two germline ends. The germline V gene has CDR1 KGHSH and CDR2 LQKENI. CDR3 length: 16 amino acids. The chain's CDR3 is CASSPPSGLAKNIQYF. DNA of the CDR3: TGTGCCAGCTCACCACCATCGGGACTAGCCAAAAACATTCAGTACTTC.

The sample holds many counts of this clonotype. The gene calls are TRBV28 and TRBJ2-7; 10 bases map to TRBD1. Per germline, CDR1 MDHEN and CDR2 SYDVKM. This CDR3 has 15 residues. Losses at the gene ends were 5 bases for V and 6 bases for J; bases not matched to a gene: 10. The CDR3 loop is CASSPEGQGRAEQYF. The DNA of the CDR3 is TGTGCCAGCAGTCCGGAGGGACAGGGGCGGGCCGAGCAGTACTTC.